The source of this TCR beta chain is a study of OX40 agonist ivuxolimab in advanced cancers. On the study more broadly: Ivuxolimab, which patients received intravenously every 2 weeks, was dosed at 0.01 to 10 mg/kg. Of mixed ages from about 20 to 80 and averaging approximately 60 years, the group was around 78% male.

CDR1 is LGHNA and CDR2 is YSLEER in the germline V gene. Trimming at V came to 1 base and at J to 4 bases, leaving 4 bases not matched to a gene. CDR3 length: 15 residues. Study results and caveats: More expanded clones were found, on average, in CD8+ than in CD4+ T cells.

The method was immunoSEQ multiplex PCR; TCRdb's version includes in-frame clones alone and lacks a portion of them. The sample carries fewer than 40,000 clones, roughly 90% recorded once. On this clone: Its antigen is currently unknown.

The clonotype was recovered from an adult with an advanced solid tumor such as melanoma, head and neck, liver or kidney cancer. Sample: CD4+ or CD8+ T cells sorted from blood, taken in a trial of the OX40 agonist ivuxolimab. This chain joins TRBV4-3 and TRBJ2-7, with TRBD2 matching over 10 bases. CDR3 sequence: CASSQGQRGGYEQYF. Written as DNA, the CDR3 is TGCGCCAGCAGCCAAGGCCAGCGGGGGGGATACGAGCAGTACTTC.